This T cell receptor beta chain was identified in a study of glioma-infiltrating T cells after dendritic cell vaccination. Study-wide context: The vaccine used monocyte-derived dendritic cells pulsed overnight with autologous tumor lysate.

The CDR3 covers 16 residues. Profiling relied on immunoSEQ multiplex PCR, and the TCRdb table lists in-frame clones only, not all of them. The table lists roughly 80,000 clones, 87% of them singletons. This clone was counted once. The time point denotes: after dendritic cell vaccination, including at tumor progression/relapse. PBMC sampling occurred before vaccination, two weeks after the third dose, and at progression. The chain couples TRBV21-1 to TRBJ1-5. TRBV21-1 counts as a pseudogene. Source: blood, taken after dendritic cell vaccination. The clonotype was recovered from a human donor with glioblastoma. The CDR3, as DNA: TGTGCCAGCAGCACTTCACCGGGCCTACGAGGGCAGCCCCAGCATTTT. Translated: CASSTSPGLRGQPQHF.